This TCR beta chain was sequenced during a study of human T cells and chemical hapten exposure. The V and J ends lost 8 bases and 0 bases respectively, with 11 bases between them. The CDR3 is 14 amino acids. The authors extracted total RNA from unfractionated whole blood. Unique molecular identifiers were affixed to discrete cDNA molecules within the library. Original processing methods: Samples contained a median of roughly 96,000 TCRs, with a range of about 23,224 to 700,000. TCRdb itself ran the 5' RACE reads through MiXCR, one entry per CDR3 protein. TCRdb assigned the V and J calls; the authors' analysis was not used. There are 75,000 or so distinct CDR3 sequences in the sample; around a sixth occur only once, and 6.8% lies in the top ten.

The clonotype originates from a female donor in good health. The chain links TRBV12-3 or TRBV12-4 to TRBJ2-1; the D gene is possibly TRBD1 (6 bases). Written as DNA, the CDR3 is TGTGCCAGCCGCCGGGACAACTCCTACAATGAGCAGTTCTTC. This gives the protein CASRRDNSYNEQFF.